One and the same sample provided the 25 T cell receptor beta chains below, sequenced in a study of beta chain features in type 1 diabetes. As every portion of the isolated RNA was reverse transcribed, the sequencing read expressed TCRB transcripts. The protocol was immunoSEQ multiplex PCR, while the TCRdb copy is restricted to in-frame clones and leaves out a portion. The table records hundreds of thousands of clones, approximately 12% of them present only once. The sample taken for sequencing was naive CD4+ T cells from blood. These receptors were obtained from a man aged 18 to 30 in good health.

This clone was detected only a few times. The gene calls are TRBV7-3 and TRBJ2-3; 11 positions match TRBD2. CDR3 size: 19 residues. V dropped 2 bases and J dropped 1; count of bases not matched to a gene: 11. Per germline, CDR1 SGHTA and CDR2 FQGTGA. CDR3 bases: TGTGCCAGCAGCTTATTAGGCCTTGGGACTAGCGGAGGCACAGATACGCAGTATTTT. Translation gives CASSLLGLGTSGGTDTQYF.

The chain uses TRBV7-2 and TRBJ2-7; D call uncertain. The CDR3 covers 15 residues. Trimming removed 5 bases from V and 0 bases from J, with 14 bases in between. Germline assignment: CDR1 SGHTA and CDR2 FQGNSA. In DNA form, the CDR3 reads TGTGCCAGCAGCCTGACTTATCGGAGCTCCTACGAGCAGTACTTC. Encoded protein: CASSLTYRSSYEQYF.

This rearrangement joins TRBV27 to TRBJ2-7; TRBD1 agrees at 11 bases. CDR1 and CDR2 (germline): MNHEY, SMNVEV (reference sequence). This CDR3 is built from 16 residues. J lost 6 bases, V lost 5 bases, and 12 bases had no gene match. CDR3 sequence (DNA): TGTGCCAGCAGTCTCACCCGGGACAGGGGGGGACTCGAGCAGTACTTC. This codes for CASSLTRDRGGLEQYF.

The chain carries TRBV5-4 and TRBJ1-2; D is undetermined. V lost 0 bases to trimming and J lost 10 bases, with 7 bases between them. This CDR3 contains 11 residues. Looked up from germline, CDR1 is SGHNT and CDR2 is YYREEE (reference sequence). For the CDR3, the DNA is TGTGCCAGCAGCTTGGCCAGGTCCTACACCTTC. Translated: CASSLARSYTF. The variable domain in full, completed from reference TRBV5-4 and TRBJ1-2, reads ETGVTQSPTHLIKTRGQQVTLRCSSQSGHNTVSWYQQALGQGPQFIFQYYREEENGRGNFPPRFSGLQFPNYSSELNVNALELDDSALYLCASSLARSYTFGSGTRLTVV.

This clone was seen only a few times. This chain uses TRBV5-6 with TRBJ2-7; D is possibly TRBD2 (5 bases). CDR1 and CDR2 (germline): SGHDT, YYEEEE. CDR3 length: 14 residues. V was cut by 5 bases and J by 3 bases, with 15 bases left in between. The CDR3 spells CASRGVASRYEQYF. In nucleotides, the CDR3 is TGTGCCAGCAGGGGAGTAGCGAGCCGCTACGAGCAGTACTTC.

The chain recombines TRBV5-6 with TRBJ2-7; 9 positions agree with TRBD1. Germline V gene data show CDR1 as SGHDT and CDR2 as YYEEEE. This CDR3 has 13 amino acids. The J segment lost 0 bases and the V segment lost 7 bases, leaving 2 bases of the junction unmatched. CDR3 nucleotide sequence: TGTGCCAGCGGGACAGGGCACTCCTACGAGCAGTACTTC. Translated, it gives CASGTGHSYEQYF.

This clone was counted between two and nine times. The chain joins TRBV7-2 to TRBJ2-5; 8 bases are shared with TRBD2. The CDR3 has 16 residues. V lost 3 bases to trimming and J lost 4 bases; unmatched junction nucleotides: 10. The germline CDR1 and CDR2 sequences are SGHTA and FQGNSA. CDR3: CASSLIGGAEAETQYF. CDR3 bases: TGTGCCAGCAGCTTGATCGGGGGGGCCGAGGCAGAGACCCAGTACTTC.

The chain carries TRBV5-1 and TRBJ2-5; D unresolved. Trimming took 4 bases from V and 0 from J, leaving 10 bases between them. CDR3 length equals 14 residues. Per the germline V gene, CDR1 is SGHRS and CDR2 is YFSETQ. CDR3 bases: TGCGCCAGCAGCCAACGCGGAGACCAAGAGACCCAGTACTTC. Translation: CASSQRGDQETQYF. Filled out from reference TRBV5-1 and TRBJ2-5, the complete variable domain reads KAGVTQTPRYLIKTRGQQVTLSCSPISGHRSVSWYQQTPGQGLQFLFEYFSETQRNKGNFPGRFSGRQFSNSRSEMNVSTLELGDSALYLCASSQRGDQETQYFGPGTRLLVL.

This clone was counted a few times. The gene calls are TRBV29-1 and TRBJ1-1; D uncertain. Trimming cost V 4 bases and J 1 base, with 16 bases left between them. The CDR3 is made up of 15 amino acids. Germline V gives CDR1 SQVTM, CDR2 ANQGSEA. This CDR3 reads CSVVVRGLGNTEAFF. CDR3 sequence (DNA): TGCAGCGTTGTAGTCCGAGGGCTTGGGAACACTGAAGCTTTCTTT.

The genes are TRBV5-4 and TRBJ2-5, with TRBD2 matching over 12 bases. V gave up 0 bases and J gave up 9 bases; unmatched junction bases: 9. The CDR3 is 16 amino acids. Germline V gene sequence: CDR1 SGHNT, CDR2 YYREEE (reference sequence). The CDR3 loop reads CASSLGTSGESGAQYF. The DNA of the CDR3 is TGTGCCAGCAGCTTGGGGACTAGCGGGGAATCAGGGGCCCAGTACTTC. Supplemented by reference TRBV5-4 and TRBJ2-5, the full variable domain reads ETGVTQSPTHLIKTRGQQVTLRCSSQSGHNTVSWYQQALGQGPQFIFQYYREEENGRGNFPPRFSGLQFPNYSSELNVNALELDDSALYLCASSLGTSGESGAQYFGPGTRLLVL.

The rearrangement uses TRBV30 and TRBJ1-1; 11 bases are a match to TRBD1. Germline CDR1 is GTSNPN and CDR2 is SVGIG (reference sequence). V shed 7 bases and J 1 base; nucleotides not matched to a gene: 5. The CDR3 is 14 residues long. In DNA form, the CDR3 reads TGTGCCTTTGGACAGGGGGCTTGGAACACTGAAGCTTTCTTT. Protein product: CAFGQGAWNTEAFF.

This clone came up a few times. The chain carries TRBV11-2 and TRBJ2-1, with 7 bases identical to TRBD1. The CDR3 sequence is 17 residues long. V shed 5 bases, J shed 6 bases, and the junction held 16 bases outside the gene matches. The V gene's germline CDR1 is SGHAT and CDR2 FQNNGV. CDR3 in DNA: TGTGCCAGCAGCATCTTGCCGAAGGGGGCCTTTGTCAATGAGCAGTTCTTC. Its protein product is CASSILPKGAFVNEQFF.

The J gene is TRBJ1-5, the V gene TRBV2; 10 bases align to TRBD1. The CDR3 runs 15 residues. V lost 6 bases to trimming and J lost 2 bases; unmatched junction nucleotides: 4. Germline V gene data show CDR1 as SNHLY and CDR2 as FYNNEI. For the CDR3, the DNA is TGTGCCAGCAGGCAGGGGACAGGGGGCAATCAGCCCCAGCATTTT. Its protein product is CASRQGTGGNQPQHF.

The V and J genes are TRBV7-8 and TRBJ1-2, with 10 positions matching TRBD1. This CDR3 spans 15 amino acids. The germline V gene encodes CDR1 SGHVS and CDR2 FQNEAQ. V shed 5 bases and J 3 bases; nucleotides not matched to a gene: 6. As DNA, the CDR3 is TGTGCCAGCAGCCTCAGACAGGGGGCTGACTATGGCTACACCTTC. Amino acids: CASSLRQGADYGYTF. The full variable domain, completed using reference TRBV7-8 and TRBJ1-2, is GAGVSQSPRYKVAKRGQDVALRCDPISGHVSLFWYQQALGQGPEFLTYFQNEAQLDKSGLPSDRFFAERPEGSVSTLKIQRTQQEDSAVYLCASSLRQGADYGYTFGSGTRLTVV.

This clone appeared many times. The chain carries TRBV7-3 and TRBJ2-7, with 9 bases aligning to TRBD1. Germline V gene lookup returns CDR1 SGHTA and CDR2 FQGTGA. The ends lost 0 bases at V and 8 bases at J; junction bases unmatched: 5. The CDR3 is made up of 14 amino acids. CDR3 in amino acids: CASSLTGDRDQQYF. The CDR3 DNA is TGTGCCAGCAGCTTAACCGGGGACAGGGACCAGCAGTACTTC.

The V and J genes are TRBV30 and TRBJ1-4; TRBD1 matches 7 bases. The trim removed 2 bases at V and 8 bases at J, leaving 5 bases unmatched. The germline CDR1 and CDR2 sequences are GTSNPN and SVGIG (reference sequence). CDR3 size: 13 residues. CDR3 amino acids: CAWSTGAGEKLFF. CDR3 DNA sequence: TGTGCCTGGAGTACAGGGGCAGGGGAAAAACTGTTTTTT.

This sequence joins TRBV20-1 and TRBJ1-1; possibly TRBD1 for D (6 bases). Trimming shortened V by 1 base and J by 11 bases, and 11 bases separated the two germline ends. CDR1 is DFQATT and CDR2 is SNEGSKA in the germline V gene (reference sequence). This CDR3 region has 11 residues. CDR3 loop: CSARAAGAAFF. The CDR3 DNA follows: TGCAGTGCTAGAGCGGCAGGGGCGGCTTTCTTT.

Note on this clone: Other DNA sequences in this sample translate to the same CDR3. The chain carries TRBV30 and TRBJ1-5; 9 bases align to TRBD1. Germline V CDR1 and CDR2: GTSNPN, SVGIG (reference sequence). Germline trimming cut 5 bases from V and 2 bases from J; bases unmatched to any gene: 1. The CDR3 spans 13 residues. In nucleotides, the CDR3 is TGTGCCTGGGGGGACAGGGGCAATCAGCCCCAGCATTTT. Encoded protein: CAWGDRGNQPQHF.

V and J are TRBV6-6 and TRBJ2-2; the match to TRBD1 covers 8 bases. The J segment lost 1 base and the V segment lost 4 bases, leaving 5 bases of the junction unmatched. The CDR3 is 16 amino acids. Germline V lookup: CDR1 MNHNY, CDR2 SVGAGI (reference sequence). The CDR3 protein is CASSLTGVVNTGELFF. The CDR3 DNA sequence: TGTGCCAGCAGTTTGACAGGGGTCGTGAACACCGGGGAGCTGTTTTTT.

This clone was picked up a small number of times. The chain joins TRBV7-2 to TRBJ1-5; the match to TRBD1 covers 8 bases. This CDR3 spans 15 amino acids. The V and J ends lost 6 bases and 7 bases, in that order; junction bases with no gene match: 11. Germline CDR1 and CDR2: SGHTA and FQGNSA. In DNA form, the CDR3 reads TGTGCCAGCAGTTTTATCGCACAGGGGGGGCAGCCCCAGCATTTT. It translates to CASSFIAQGGQPQHF.

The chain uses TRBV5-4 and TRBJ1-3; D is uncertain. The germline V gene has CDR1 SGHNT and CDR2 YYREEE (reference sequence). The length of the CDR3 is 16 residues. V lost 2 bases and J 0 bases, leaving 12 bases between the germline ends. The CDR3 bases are TGTGCCAGCAGCTTAGCCGGGATGCTCTCTGGAAACACCATATATTTT. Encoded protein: CASSLAGMLSGNTIYF.

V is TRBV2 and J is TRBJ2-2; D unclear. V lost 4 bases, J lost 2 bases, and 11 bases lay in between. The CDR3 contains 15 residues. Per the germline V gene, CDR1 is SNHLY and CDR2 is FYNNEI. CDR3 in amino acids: CASSALTPNTGELFF. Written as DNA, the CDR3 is TGTGCCAGCAGTGCCCTGACACCTAACACCGGGGAGCTGTTTTTT.

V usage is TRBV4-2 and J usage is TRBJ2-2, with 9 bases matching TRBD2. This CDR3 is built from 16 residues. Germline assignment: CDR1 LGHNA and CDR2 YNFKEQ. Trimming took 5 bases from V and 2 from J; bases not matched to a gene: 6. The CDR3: CASSYGLAINTGELFF. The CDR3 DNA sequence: TGTGCCAGCAGCTATGGACTAGCGATAAACACCGGGGAGCTGTTTTTT.

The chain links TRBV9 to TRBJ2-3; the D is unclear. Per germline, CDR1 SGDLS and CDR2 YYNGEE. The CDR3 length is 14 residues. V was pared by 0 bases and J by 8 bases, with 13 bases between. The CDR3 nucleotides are TGTGCCAGCAGCGTAGAGTTCCGCGACTCTACGCAGTATTTT. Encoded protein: CASSVEFRDSTQYF.

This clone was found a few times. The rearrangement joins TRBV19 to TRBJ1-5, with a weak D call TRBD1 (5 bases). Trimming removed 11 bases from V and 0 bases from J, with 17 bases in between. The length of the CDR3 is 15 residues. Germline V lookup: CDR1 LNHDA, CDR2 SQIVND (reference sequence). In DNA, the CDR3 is TGTGCCTCGAGGGCGGGGCAGTATAGCAATCAGCCCCAGCATTTT. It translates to CASRAGQYSNQPQHF.